This TCR beta chain was observed in a study of T cells expressing NK-cell markers. Whole-study results and caveats: Dominant NKG2C+ clonotype frequencies of roughly 1.0-7.5% of CD8+ T cells were measured in more than five donors.

TCRdb reprocessed the 5' RACE reads; each CDR3 protein has one entry and no DNA is given. The sample table sets out a few hundred thousand distinct CDR3 sequences. Looked up from germline, CDR1 is SEHNR and CDR2 is FQNEAQ (reference sequence). The CDR3 is 15 residues long. Comments on this clonotype: Its antigen is currently unknown.

This rearrangement joins TRBV7-9 to TRBJ2-5; TCRdb names TRBD1, which stays unverified in the absence of DNA. The specimen sequenced was blood T cells: a sorted CD56 or NKG2C T cell subset, CD4+ or CD8+ T cells, or bulk PBMC T cells (not recorded which). The sequence came from a man between 18 and 69 years old in good health. The CDR3 loop is CASSSSMGRLETQYF.